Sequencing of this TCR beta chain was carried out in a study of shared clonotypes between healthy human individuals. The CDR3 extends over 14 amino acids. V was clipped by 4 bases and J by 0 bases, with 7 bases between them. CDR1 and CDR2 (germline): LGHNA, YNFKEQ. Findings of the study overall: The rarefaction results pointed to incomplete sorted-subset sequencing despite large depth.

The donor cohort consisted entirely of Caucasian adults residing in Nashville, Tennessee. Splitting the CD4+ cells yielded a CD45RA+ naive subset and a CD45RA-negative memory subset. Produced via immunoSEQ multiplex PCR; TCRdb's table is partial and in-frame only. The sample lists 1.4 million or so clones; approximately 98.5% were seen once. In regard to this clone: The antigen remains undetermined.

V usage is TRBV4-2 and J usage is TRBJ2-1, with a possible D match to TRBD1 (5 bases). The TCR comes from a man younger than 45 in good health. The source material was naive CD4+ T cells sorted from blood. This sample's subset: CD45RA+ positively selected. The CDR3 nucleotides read TGTGCCAGCAGCCCGACAGTCTCCTACAATGAGCAGTTCTTC. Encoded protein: CASSPTVSYNEQFF.